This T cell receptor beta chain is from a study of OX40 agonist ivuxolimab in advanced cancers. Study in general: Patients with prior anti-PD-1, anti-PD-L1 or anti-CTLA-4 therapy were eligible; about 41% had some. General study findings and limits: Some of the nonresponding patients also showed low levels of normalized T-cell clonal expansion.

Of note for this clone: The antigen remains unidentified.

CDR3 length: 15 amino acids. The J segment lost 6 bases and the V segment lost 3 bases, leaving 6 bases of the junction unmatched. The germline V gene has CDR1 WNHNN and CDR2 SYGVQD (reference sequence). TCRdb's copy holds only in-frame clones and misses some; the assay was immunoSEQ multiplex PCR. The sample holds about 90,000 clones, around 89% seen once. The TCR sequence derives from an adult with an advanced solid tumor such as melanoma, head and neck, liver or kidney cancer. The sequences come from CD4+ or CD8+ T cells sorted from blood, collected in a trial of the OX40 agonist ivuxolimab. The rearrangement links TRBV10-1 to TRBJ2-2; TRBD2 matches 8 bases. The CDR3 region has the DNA TGCGCCAGCAGTGAATGGCGGGAGGACGCCGGGGAGCTGTTTTTT. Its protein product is CASSEWREDAGELFF.